A selection of T cell receptor beta chains follows, all from one sample in a study of blood T cell repertoires in COVID-19. This table comes from immunoSEQ multiplex PCR, and its TCRdb copy is limited to in-frame clones, with some not included. The sample lists around 97,000 clones; 70% to 85% were seen once. Material for sequencing was peripheral blood. These receptors all come from a man between 70 and 80 years old with acute or convalescent COVID-19. Each CDR3 is given with its conserved first and last residue. The D gene is left open where the match is weak. Clone size is shown for a subset of rows, as once, few, many or a class of expanded clone.

j_call: TRBJ2-2
d_call: .
v_call: TRBV7-2
cdr3_length: 14
clone_size: .
cdr3_aa: CASSSSGSTGELFF
cdr3_nt: TGTGCCAGCAGCTCTTCCGGGTCCACCGGGGAGCTGTTTTTT

j_call: TRBJ2-1
d_call: TRBD1
v_call: TRBV24-1
cdr3_length: 13
clone_size: once
cdr3_aa: CATSSDRLGEQFF
cdr3_nt: TGTGCCACCAGCTCGGACAGGTTGGGTGAGCAGTTCTTC

j_call: TRBJ2-7
d_call: .
v_call: TRBV6-9
cdr3_length: 17
clone_size: .
cdr3_aa: CASSKPQDRVAAYEQYF
cdr3_nt: TGTGCCAGCAGTAAACCCCAAGACAGGGTAGCGGCCTACGAGCAGTACTTC

j_call: TRBJ1-1
d_call: .
v_call: TRBV18
cdr3_length: 15
clone_size: .
cdr3_aa: CASSPPQGGNTEAFF
cdr3_nt: TGTGCCAGCTCACCACCTCAGGGAGGCAACACTGAAGCTTTCTTT

j_call: TRBJ1-2
d_call: TRBD1
v_call: TRBV20-1
cdr3_length: 16
clone_size: few
cdr3_aa: CSASPTGNRGTYGYTF
cdr3_nt: TGCAGTGCTAGTCCGACAGGGAATAGGGGCACATATGGCTACACCTTC

j_call: TRBJ1-6
d_call: TRBD1
v_call: TRBV2
cdr3_length: 17
clone_size: .
cdr3_aa: CASSEVSMGQGNSPLHF
cdr3_nt: TGTGCCAGCAGTGAAGTTTCTATGGGACAGGGGAATTCACCCCTCCACTTT

j_call: TRBJ2-1
d_call: TRBD1
v_call: TRBV5-1
cdr3_length: 16
clone_size: .
cdr3_aa: CASSPAGRGQGNEQFF
cdr3_nt: TGCGCCAGCAGCCCCGCAGGACGAGGACAGGGCAATGAGCAGTTCTTC

j_call: TRBJ2-5
d_call: .
v_call: TRBV14
cdr3_length: 15
clone_size: .
cdr3_aa: CASSQGTAIYETQYF
cdr3_nt: TGTGCCAGCAGCCAAGGGACAGCGATATACGAGACCCAGTACTTC

j_call: TRBJ2-5
d_call: .
v_call: TRBV3-1/TRBV3-2
cdr3_length: 11
clone_size: .
cdr3_aa: CASSQAGSQYF
cdr3_nt: TGTGCCAGCAGCCAAGCAGGATCCCAGTACTTC

j_call: TRBJ1-3
d_call: .
v_call: TRBV7-2
cdr3_length: 14
clone_size: once
cdr3_aa: CASWSGFSGNTIYF
cdr3_nt: TGTGCCAGCTGGTCCGGTTTCTCTGGAAACACCATATATTTT

j_call: TRBJ2-1
d_call: TRBD2
v_call: TRBV6-6
cdr3_length: 16
clone_size: .
cdr3_aa: CASSSTGTSGNNEQFF
cdr3_nt: TGTGCCAGCAGTTCCACGGGGACTAGCGGGAACAATGAGCAGTTCTTC

j_call: TRBJ2-3
d_call: .
v_call: TRBV7-9
cdr3_length: 15
clone_size: .
cdr3_aa: CASSPERLGTDTQYF
cdr3_nt: TGTGCCAGCAGCCCTGAACGGCTAGGCACAGATACGCAGTATTTT

j_call: TRBJ2-7
d_call: TRBD1
v_call: TRBV27
cdr3_length: 15
clone_size: .
cdr3_aa: CASTRTGQRFYEQYF
cdr3_nt: TGTGCCAGCACCCGAACGGGACAGCGTTTCTACGAGCAGTACTTC

j_call: TRBJ2-7
d_call: .
v_call: TRBV18
cdr3_length: 14
clone_size: few
cdr3_aa: CASSASQGTGEQYF
cdr3_nt: TGTGCCAGCTCAGCATCACAGGGAACAGGCGAGCAGTACTTC

j_call: TRBJ2-2
d_call: .
v_call: TRBV11-2
cdr3_length: 14
clone_size: once
cdr3_aa: CASSVDRSRGELFF
cdr3_nt: TGTGCCAGCAGCGTCGACAGGTCGAGGGGGGAGCTGTTTTTT

j_call: TRBJ1-5
d_call: .
v_call: TRBV19
cdr3_length: 13
clone_size: .
cdr3_aa: CASSYQGNQPQHF
cdr3_nt: TGTGCCAGTAGTTACCAGGGGAATCAGCCCCAGCATTTT

j_call: TRBJ2-3
d_call: TRBD1
v_call: TRBV5-4
cdr3_length: 16
clone_size: .
cdr3_aa: CASSGSGTGIRDTQYF
cdr3_nt: TGTGCCAGCAGTGGATCCGGGACAGGGATCCGAGATACGCAGTATTTT

j_call: TRBJ1-2
d_call: TRBD1
v_call: TRBV30
cdr3_length: 15
clone_size: .
cdr3_aa: CAWSALGQGNYGYTF
cdr3_nt: TGTGCCTGGAGTGCTCTCGGACAGGGGAACTATGGCTACACCTTC

j_call: TRBJ1-3
d_call: .
v_call: TRBV27
cdr3_length: 12
clone_size: .
cdr3_aa: CASRGPGNTIYF
cdr3_nt: TGTGCCAGCAGGGGGCCTGGAAACACCATATATTTT

j_call: TRBJ1-1
d_call: TRBD1
v_call: TRBV2
cdr3_length: 14
clone_size: .
cdr3_aa: CASSRQGGNTEAFF
cdr3_nt: TGTGCCAGCAGTAGACAGGGGGGGAACACTGAAGCTTTCTTT

j_call: TRBJ1-5
d_call: TRBD1
v_call: TRBV19
cdr3_length: 12
clone_size: .
cdr3_aa: CASNTGGQPQHF
cdr3_nt: TGTGCCAGTAATACAGGGGGTCAGCCCCAGCATTTT

j_call: TRBJ1-5
d_call: TRBD1
v_call: TRBV4-1
cdr3_length: 14
clone_size: .
cdr3_aa: CASKSGQGNQPQHF
cdr3_nt: TGCGCCAGTAAATCGGGACAGGGCAATCAGCCCCAGCATTTT

j_call: TRBJ1-2
d_call: .
v_call: TRBV30
cdr3_length: 13
clone_size: .
cdr3_aa: CAWGTDTNYGYTF
cdr3_nt: TGTGCCTGGGGCACAGACACTAACTATGGCTACACCTTC

j_call: TRBJ1-6
d_call: TRBD1
v_call: TRBV7-9
cdr3_length: 14
clone_size: .
cdr3_aa: CASSPTTGNSPLHF
cdr3_nt: TGTGCCAGCAGCCCGACGACAGGGAATTCACCCCTCCACTTT

j_call: TRBJ2-3
d_call: .
v_call: TRBV11-1
cdr3_length: 15
clone_size: .
cdr3_aa: CASSSRGSQGGTQYF
cdr3_nt: TGTGCCAGCAGCTCCCGGGGGAGCCAGGGTGGTACGCAGTATTTT

j_call: TRBJ1-5
d_call: .
v_call: TRBV11-2
cdr3_length: 16
clone_size: .
cdr3_aa: CASSPPKREPNQPQHF
cdr3_nt: TGTGCCAGCAGCCCCCCAAAACGAGAGCCGAATCAGCCCCAGCATTTT

j_call: TRBJ2-1
d_call: TRBD2
v_call: TRBV11-3
cdr3_length: 16
clone_size: .
cdr3_aa: CASSVASGSSYNEQFF
cdr3_nt: TGTGCCAGCAGCGTGGCTAGCGGGAGCTCCTACAATGAGCAGTTCTTC

j_call: TRBJ2-3
d_call: TRBD1
v_call: TRBV7-6
cdr3_length: 16
clone_size: once
cdr3_aa: CASSLRQGVSTDTQYF
cdr3_nt: TGTGCCAGCAGCCTCCGACAGGGAGTATCCACAGATACGCAGTATTTT

j_call: TRBJ1-1
d_call: .
v_call: TRBV5-1
cdr3_length: 18
clone_size: .
cdr3_aa: CASSLYGGAMFSNTEAFF
cdr3_nt: TGCGCCAGCAGCTTGTATGGGGGGGCAATGTTTTCGAACACTGAAGCTTTCTTT

j_call: TRBJ2-7
d_call: .
v_call: TRBV21-1
cdr3_length: 11
clone_size: .
cdr3_aa: CASSNIHEQYF
cdr3_nt: TGTGCCAGCAGCAACATCCACGAGCAGTACTTC

j_call: TRBJ2-3
d_call: .
v_call: TRBV6-4
cdr3_length: 14
clone_size: .
cdr3_aa: CASSDSRDPDTQYF
cdr3_nt: TGTGCCAGCAGTGACTCGCGGGACCCAGATACGCAGTATTTT

j_call: TRBJ1-3
d_call: TRBD1
v_call: TRBV6-5
cdr3_length: 15
clone_size: .
cdr3_aa: CASRLDRSSGNTIYF
cdr3_nt: TGTGCCAGCAGATTGGACAGGAGCTCTGGAAACACCATATATTTT

j_call: TRBJ1-1
d_call: .
v_call: TRBV11-3
cdr3_length: 12
clone_size: once
cdr3_aa: CASSYGGTEAFF
cdr3_nt: TGTGCCAGCAGCTACGGGGGAACTGAAGCTTTCTTT

j_call: TRBJ1-2
d_call: .
v_call: TRBV28
cdr3_length: 14
clone_size: once
cdr3_aa: CASSPQSSGRGYTF
cdr3_nt: TGTGCCAGCAGCCCCCAATCGAGCGGACGGGGCTACACCTTC

j_call: TRBJ1-1
d_call: TRBD1
v_call: TRBV11-2
cdr3_length: 14
clone_size: .
cdr3_aa: CASSLAGGSTEAFF
cdr3_nt: TGTGCCAGCAGCTTAGCAGGGGGTAGCACTGAAGCTTTCTTT

j_call: TRBJ1-1
d_call: .
v_call: TRBV11-2
cdr3_length: 14
clone_size: .
cdr3_aa: CASSLIREDTEAFF
cdr3_nt: TGTGCCAGCAGCTTAATCAGGGAGGACACTGAAGCTTTCTTT

j_call: TRBJ1-3
d_call: TRBD1
v_call: TRBV30
cdr3_length: 16
clone_size: .
cdr3_aa: CAWSFVGTGEGNTIYF
cdr3_nt: TGTGCCTGGAGTTTCGTCGGGACAGGGGAAGGAAACACCATATATTTT

j_call: TRBJ2-7
d_call: TRBD1
v_call: TRBV10-3
cdr3_length: 13
clone_size: .
cdr3_aa: CAIGTAARYEQYF
cdr3_nt: TGTGCCATAGGGACAGCCGCTAGGTACGAGCAGTACTTC

j_call: TRBJ2-7
d_call: .
v_call: TRBV19
cdr3_length: 18
clone_size: .
cdr3_aa: CASSTHHGTTGPGFEQYF
cdr3_nt: TGTGCCAGTAGTACACATCACGGGACAACAGGTCCCGGTTTCGAGCAGTACTTC

j_call: TRBJ1-2
d_call: TRBD1
v_call: TRBV5-1
cdr3_length: 14
clone_size: .
cdr3_aa: CASSQQGSNYGYTF
cdr3_nt: TGCGCCAGCAGTCAACAGGGGTCTAACTATGGCTACACCTTC

j_call: TRBJ2-7
d_call: .
v_call: TRBV27
cdr3_length: 15
clone_size: .
cdr3_aa: CASSSQTQRSYEQYF
cdr3_nt: TGTGCCAGCAGTTCCCAAACACAACGATCCTACGAGCAGTACTTC

j_call: TRBJ1-5
d_call: TRBD1
v_call: TRBV2
cdr3_length: 13
clone_size: few
cdr3_aa: CASKSGQGGAQHF
cdr3_nt: TGTGCCAGCAAGTCCGGGCAGGGGGGAGCCCAGCATTTT

j_call: TRBJ2-3
d_call: TRBD2
v_call: TRBV6-6
cdr3_length: 18
clone_size: .
cdr3_aa: CASSPNGLAGGLSDTQYF
cdr3_nt: TGTGCCAGCAGTCCAAACGGACTAGCGGGAGGGCTTTCAGATACGCAGTATTTT

j_call: TRBJ1-2
d_call: .
v_call: TRBV5-1
cdr3_length: 15
clone_size: .
cdr3_aa: CASSTDSSWYYGYTF
cdr3_nt: TGCGCCAGCAGCACCGACAGCTCCTGGTACTATGGCTACACCTTC

j_call: TRBJ2-7
d_call: TRBD2
v_call: TRBV25-1
cdr3_length: 17
clone_size: .
cdr3_aa: CASSPGGRGSGSYEQYF
cdr3_nt: TGTGCCAGCAGCCCTGGGGGGAGGGGCAGTGGATCCTACGAGCAGTACTTC

j_call: TRBJ1-1
d_call: TRBD1
v_call: TRBV2
cdr3_length: 14
clone_size: .
cdr3_aa: CATFRQGRNTEAFF
cdr3_nt: TGTGCCACCTTTAGACAGGGTCGGAACACTGAAGCTTTCTTT

j_call: TRBJ2-5
d_call: .
v_call: TRBV4-1
cdr3_length: 17
clone_size: .
cdr3_aa: CASSEDSLQAYQETQYF
cdr3_nt: TGCGCCAGCAGCGAAGATTCTTTACAGGCCTACCAAGAGACCCAGTACTTC

j_call: TRBJ1-2
d_call: TRBD1
v_call: TRBV30
cdr3_length: 15
clone_size: .
cdr3_aa: CAWSHSTGGESGYTF
cdr3_nt: TGTGCCTGGAGCCACTCGACAGGGGGTGAGAGTGGCTACACCTTC

j_call: TRBJ2-7
d_call: TRBD1
v_call: TRBV10-3
cdr3_length: 15
clone_size: .
cdr3_aa: CAISESGQGAYEQYF
cdr3_nt: TGTGCCATCAGTGAGTCAGGACAGGGGGCTTACGAGCAGTACTTC

j_call: TRBJ1-1
d_call: .
v_call: TRBV29-1
cdr3_length: 11
clone_size: few
cdr3_aa: CSVEGAGEAFF
cdr3_nt: TGCAGCGTTGAAGGGGCGGGCGAAGCTTTCTTT

j_call: TRBJ2-1
d_call: .
v_call: TRBV14
cdr3_length: 15
clone_size: .
cdr3_aa: CASSQDRHRINEQFF
cdr3_nt: TGTGCCAGCAGCCAAGATAGACACAGAATCAATGAGCAGTTCTTC

j_call: TRBJ2-7
d_call: .
v_call: TRBV30
cdr3_length: 13
clone_size: .
cdr3_aa: CAWSMDRSNEQYF
cdr3_nt: TGTGCCTGGAGTATGGACAGAAGTAACGAGCAGTACTTC

j_call: TRBJ2-7
d_call: TRBD1
v_call: TRBV6-5
cdr3_length: 13
clone_size: .
cdr3_aa: CASRSHQGDEQYF
cdr3_nt: TGTGCCAGCAGATCTCATCAGGGGGACGAGCAGTACTTC

j_call: TRBJ1-5
d_call: .
v_call: TRBV7-2
cdr3_length: 13
clone_size: .
cdr3_aa: CASSPQGNQPQHF
cdr3_nt: TGTGCCAGCAGCCCCCAGGGGAATCAGCCCCAGCATTTT